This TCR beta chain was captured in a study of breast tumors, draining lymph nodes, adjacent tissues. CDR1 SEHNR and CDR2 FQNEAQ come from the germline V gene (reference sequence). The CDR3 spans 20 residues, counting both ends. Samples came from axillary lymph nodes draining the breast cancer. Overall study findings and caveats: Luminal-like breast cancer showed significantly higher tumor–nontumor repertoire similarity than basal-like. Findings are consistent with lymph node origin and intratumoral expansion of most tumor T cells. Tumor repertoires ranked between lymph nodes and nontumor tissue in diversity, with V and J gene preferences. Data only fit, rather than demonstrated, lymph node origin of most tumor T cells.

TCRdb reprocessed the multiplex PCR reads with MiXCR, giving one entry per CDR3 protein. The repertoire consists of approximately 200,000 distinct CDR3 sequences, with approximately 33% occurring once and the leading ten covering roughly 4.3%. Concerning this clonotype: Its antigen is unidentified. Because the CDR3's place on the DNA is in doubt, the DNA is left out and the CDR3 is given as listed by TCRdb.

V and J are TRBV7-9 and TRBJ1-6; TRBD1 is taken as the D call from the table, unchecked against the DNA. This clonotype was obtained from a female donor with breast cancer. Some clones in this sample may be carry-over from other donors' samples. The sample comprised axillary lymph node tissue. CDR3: CASSIYLCSVGDRGKSPLHF.